These 15 T cell receptor beta chains were all obtained from the same sample, sequenced in a study of cytotoxic CD8 clonotypes in ibrutinib-treated CLL. The repertoire was sequenced with immunoSEQ multiplex PCR; TCRdb's copy has only in-frame clones and lacks some. The data show 150,000 to 200,000 clones, roughly 86% seen once. Sequenced material: PBMCs, taken after 12 months of ibrutinib treatment. Receptors were obtained from a human donor with chronic lymphocytic leukemia.

V is TRBV28 and J is TRBJ1-2, with D uncertain. The CDR3 is made up of 14 amino acids. V was pared by 6 bases and J by 6 bases, with 17 bases between. Looked up from germline, CDR1 is MDHEN and CDR2 is SYDVKM. The CDR3 spells CASRGSATSDGYTF. CDR3 sequence (DNA): TGTGCCAGCAGGGGGTCAGCAACCTCCGATGGCTACACCTTC.

This chain connects TRBV6-5 to TRBJ2-7; D gene unclear. CDR3 length equals 10 residues. V lost 9 bases and J lost 4, with 7 bases in between. The germline CDR1 and CDR2 sequences are MNHEY and SVGAGI. The CDR3, as DNA: TGTGCCAGGCAAAGGTACGAGCAGTACTTC. Protein sequence: CARQRYEQYF.

Worth noting for this clone: Other DNA sequences in this sample translate to the same CDR3. The chain combines TRBV6-6 with TRBJ1-1; D ambiguous. This CDR3 is 14 amino acids long. Germline V gene lookup returns CDR1 MNHNY and CDR2 SVGAGI (reference sequence). V lost 0 bases and J lost 5, with 10 bases in between. The CDR3 loop is CASSYSPRGTEAFF. DNA of the CDR3: TGTGCCAGCAGTTACTCCCCCAGAGGGACTGAAGCTTTCTTT.

J is TRBJ2-1 and V is TRBV7-3, with D perhaps being TRBD1 or TRBD2 (5 bases each). Trimming shortened V by 2 bases and J by 9 bases, and 14 bases separated the two germline ends. Germline-derived CDR1 and CDR2 are SGHTA and FQGTGA. This CDR3 is built from 14 residues. CDR3 DNA sequence: TGTGCCAGCAGCTTAGGGACCTTCCACAGTGAGCAGTTCTTC. It is translated as CASSLGTFHSEQFF.

The rearrangement links TRBV4-3 to TRBJ2-1; 7 bases fit TRBD2. After removal of 4 bases from V and 9 bases from J, the junction contained 12 bases not matched to a gene. Germline CDR1 LGHNA, CDR2 YSLEER. The CDR3 covers 15 residues. CDR3 loop: CASSPRTSVKGEQFF. DNA of the CDR3: TGCGCCAGCAGCCCGCGAACTAGCGTAAAAGGTGAGCAGTTCTTC.

The sample holds a few counts of this clone. V gene TRBV18 combines with J gene TRBJ2-7; D is possibly TRBD1 (5 bases). CDR1 is KGHSH and CDR2 is LQKENI in the germline V gene. The CDR3 contains 14 residues. V dropped 1 base and J dropped 2 bases, with 9 bases sitting between them. The CDR3 DNA sequence: TGTGCCAGCTCACCACTCGACAGACCCTACGAGCAGTACTTC. Translating gives CASSPLDRPYEQYF.

The gene calls are TRBV15 and TRBJ1-5; TRBD1 matches at 8 bases. CDR3 size: 14 residues. The germline V gene has CDR1 LNHNV and CDR2 YYDKDF (reference sequence). Unmatched junction bases numbered 5, after V lost 3 bases and J lost 7 bases. CDR3 in DNA: TGTGCCACCAGCAGGGACAGGGTTGGGCAGCCCCAGCATTTT. Protein product: CATSRDRVGQPQHF.

This clone appeared a single time. The genes are TRBV9 and TRBJ2-3; 10 nucleotides line up with TRBD2. The CDR3 contains 16 residues. Germline-derived CDR1 and CDR2 are SGDLS and YYNGEE. The V gene end was trimmed by 4 bases and the J gene end by 5 bases; junction bases not matched to a gene: 10. The CDR3 sequence is CASSLPGAGGIDTQYF. CDR3 bases: TGTGCCAGCAGCCTACCCGGAGCGGGGGGGATAGATACGCAGTATTTT. The variable domain in full, with the rest retrieved from reference TRBV9 and TRBJ2-3, is DSGVTQTPKHLITATGQRVTLRCSPRSGDLSVYWYQQSLDQGLQFLIQYYNGEERAKGNILERFSAQQFPDLHSELNLSSLELGDSALYFCASSLPGAGGIDTQYFGPGTRLTVL.

The rearrangement joins TRBV20-1 to TRBJ1-1, with D unclear. V was trimmed by 7 bases and J by 4 bases, leaving 10 bases between them. This CDR3 comprises 11 residues. Germline V gives CDR1 DFQATT, CDR2 SNEGSKA (reference sequence). The CDR3 sequence is CSGYYSTEAFF. The CDR3, as DNA: TGCAGTGGTTACTACAGCACTGAAGCTTTCTTT.

This clone turned up a few times. The chain uses TRBV11-2 and TRBJ2-3; D gene uncertain. Germline CDR1 reads SGHAT; CDR2 reads FQNNGV. This CDR3 is built from 12 residues. Between the trimmed V and J ends, which lost 6 bases and 1 base, there was a span of 5 bases. The DNA of the CDR3 is TGTGCCAGCAGTTTTGGCACAGATACGCAGTATTTT. This sequence encodes CASSFGTDTQYF.

On this clone itself: Other DNA sequences in this specimen translate into the identical CDR3. This chain connects TRBV5-6 to TRBJ1-1; no reliable D call. The germline CDR1 and CDR2 sequences are SGHDT and YYEEEE. The CDR3 extends over 11 amino acids. Trimming took 1 base from V and 5 from J, leaving 3 bases between them. DNA for the CDR3: TGTGCCAGCAGCTTGTATACTGAAGCTTTCTTT. It translates to CASSLYTEAFF. The whole variable domain, remainder taken from reference TRBV5-6 and TRBJ1-1, is DAGVTQSPTHLIKTRGQQVTLRCSPKSGHDTVSWYQQALGQGPQFIFQYYEEEERQRGNFPDRFSGHQFPNYSSELNVNALLLGDSALYLCASSLYTEAFFGQGTRLTVV.

V and J are TRBV5-1 and TRBJ2-5; D remains unclear. Trimming stripped 3 bases from V and 2 bases from J, with 8 bases between. The CDR3 contains 13 residues. Germline V lookup: CDR1 SGHRS, CDR2 YFSETQ. The DNA for the CDR3 is TGCGCCAGCAGCTGGGAAGTTCAAGAGACCCAGTACTTC. Encoded protein: CASSWEVQETQYF.

The chain has TRBV19 and TRBJ1-1, with D perhaps TRBD1 (5 bases). V lost 7 bases and J lost 1, with 13 bases in between. The CDR3 contains 14 residues. Germline CDR1 reads LNHDA; CDR2 reads SQIVND (reference sequence). The CDR3 here is CASMGGRRNTEAFF. CDR3 nucleotide sequence: TGTGCCAGTATGGGGGGTCGGAGGAACACTGAAGCTTTCTTT.

This clone has just one count. The V and J genes are TRBV7-8 and TRBJ2-3; 9 nucleotides agree with TRBD2. The CDR3 runs to 14 residues. V lost 6 bases, J lost 6 bases, and 7 bases stayed unmatched. Germline assignment: CDR1 SGHVS and CDR2 FQNEAQ. The CDR3: CASRDAGGGDTQYF. CDR3 in DNA: TGTGCCAGCAGGGACGCGGGAGGGGGCGATACGCAGTATTTT.

The chain employs TRBV7-2 and TRBJ2-7; 11 nucleotides match TRBD1. This CDR3 is built from 15 residues. Germline CDR1 reads SGHTA; CDR2 reads FQGNSA. V shed 1 base, J shed 3 bases, and the junction held 2 bases outside the gene matches. This CDR3 reads CASSLEDRGLYEQYF. CDR3 sequence (DNA): TGTGCCAGCAGCTTAGAGGACAGGGGGCTCTACGAGCAGTACTTC. The whole variable domain, remainder taken from reference TRBV7-2 and TRBJ2-7, is GAGVSQSPSNKVTEKGKDVELRCDPISGHTALYWYRQSLGQGLEFLIYFQGNSAPDKSGLPSDRFSAERTGGSVSTLTIQRTQQEDSAVYLCASSLEDRGLYEQYFGPGTRLTVT.